The 27 T cell receptor beta chains below were found in one sample sequenced in a study of shared clonotypes between healthy human individuals. The table came from immunoSEQ multiplex PCR; TCRdb's copy has only in-frame clones and leaves some out. The sample carries millions of clones, roughly 93% recorded once. Source material: naive CD4+ T cells from PBMCs. Regarding subset: CD45RA+ positively selected. These receptor sequences come from a man younger than 30 in good health. Some clones in this sample may be carry-over from other donors' samples.

The V call is TRBV6-6, the J call TRBJ1-1, with TRBD1 matching over 7 bases. V was clipped by 4 bases and J by 4 bases; unmatched bases: 9. Germline CDR1 is MNHNY and CDR2 is SVGAGI (reference sequence). This CDR3 region has 15 residues. The CDR3 DNA sequence: TGTGCCAGCAGTTTCCCGTGGGCAGGGGGCACTGAAGCTTTCTTT. This encodes CASSFPWAGGTEAFF.

V is TRBV7-3 and J is TRBJ2-3; D gene ambiguous. Germline CDR1 reads SGHTA; CDR2 reads FQGTGA. This CDR3 is built from 13 residues. Trimming stripped 5 bases from V and 3 bases from J, with 9 bases between. Here the CDR3 reads CASSARLTDTQYF. CDR3 DNA sequence: TGTGCCAGCAGCGCAAGACTTACAGATACGCAGTATTTT.

The chain is built from TRBV18 and TRBJ2-3, with 7 nucleotides matching TRBD1. CDR1 KGHSH and CDR2 LQKENI come from the germline V gene. This CDR3 spans 13 amino acids. V shed 9 bases and J 0 bases; nucleotides not matched to a gene: 3. CDR3 amino acids: CASYRGSTDTQYF. The CDR3, as DNA: TGTGCCAGTTACAGGGGAAGCACAGATACGCAGTATTTT.

This CDR3 is CASSPGAYLATNEKLFF. CDR3 sequence (DNA): TGTGCCAGCAGCCCAGGGGCCTACTTGGCAACTAATGAAAAACTGTTTTTT. The chain combines TRBV7-9 with TRBJ1-4; D perhaps matches TRBD1 (6 bases). The CDR3 contains 17 residues. V was cut by 5 bases and J by 0 bases, with 16 bases left in between. Germline CDR1 is SEHNR and CDR2 is FQNEAQ (reference sequence).

The chain couples TRBV6-1 to TRBJ1-3; TRBD1 agrees at 10 bases. The V gene end was trimmed by 11 bases and the J gene end by 8 bases; junction bases not matched to a gene: 12. CDR1 is MNHNS, CDR2 SASEGT, per germline. The CDR3 is 14 residues long. CDR3 loop: CAFSPDRGFDTIYF. The DNA for the CDR3 is TGTGCCTTCTCCCCGGACAGGGGGTTTGACACCATATATTTT.

The rearrangement links TRBV25-1 to TRBJ2-2, with 10 bases lining up with TRBD1. Trimming removed 5 bases from V and 4 bases from J; junction bases left unmatched: 4. Germline CDR1 MGHDK, CDR2 SYGVNS. The CDR3 totals 15 residues. CDR3 amino acids: CASSIDRGPTGELFF. The CDR3 coding sequence is TGTGCCAGCAGTATAGACAGGGGGCCCACCGGGGAGCTGTTTTTT.

V is TRBV28 and J is TRBJ1-1; D not resolved. Deletions cut 4 bases from V and 1 base from J, with 10 bases between. CDR3 size: 14 residues. Germline values: CDR1 MDHEN, CDR2 SYDVKM. CDR3 DNA: TGTGCCAGCAGTTACCACATGCAGAACACTGAAGCTTTCTTT. Translating it yields CASSYHMQNTEAFF.

The CDR3 here is CASSFEGTRFSNEQFF. CDR3 DNA: TGTGCCAGCAGTTTCGAGGGGACTAGATTCTCCAATGAGCAGTTCTTC. V usage is TRBV27 and J usage is TRBJ2-1, with 8 bases aligning to TRBD2. J lost 6 bases, V lost 3 bases, and 10 bases had no gene match. Germline V gives CDR1 MNHEY, CDR2 SMNVEV (reference sequence). The CDR3 has 16 residues.

A single count supports this clone. A junction boundary mismatches the germline segment, possibly from a read error. The J gene is TRBJ2-1, the V gene TRBV27, with TRBD2 identical over 9 bases. In germline, CDR1 is MNHEY, CDR2 SMNVEV (reference sequence). The CDR3 consists of 15 residues. This CDR3 reads CASSLVSAGGNGQFF. The CDR3 bases are TGTGCCAGCAGTTTAGTCTCAGCGGGAGGTAATGGGCAGTTCTTC.

The genes are TRBV5-6 and TRBJ2-5, with 12 nucleotides matching TRBD1. Germline lookup yields CDR1 SGHDT and CDR2 YYEEEE. This CDR3 region has 15 residues. The V and J ends lost 4 bases and 4 bases, in that order; junction bases with no gene match: 5. Here the CDR3 reads CASSTGTGGVETQYF. The CDR3 region has the DNA TGTGCCAGCAGCACCGGGACAGGGGGCGTAGAGACCCAGTACTTC.

This clone was found once. The chain carries TRBV2 and TRBJ1-3; D not certain. CDR3 length: 14 amino acids. CDR1 is SNHLY and CDR2 is FYNNEI in the germline V gene. Trimming shortened V by 7 bases and J by 0 bases, and 10 bases separated the two germline ends. This CDR3 is CASNRAGSGNTIYF. CDR3 in DNA: TGTGCCAGCAATCGGGCAGGCTCTGGAAACACCATATATTTT.

The gene calls are TRBV27 and TRBJ2-7; 7 bases are shared with TRBD1. The germline gives CDR1 MNHEY, CDR2 SMNVEV (reference sequence). V lost 3 bases and J lost 1; bases outside the gene matches: 6. The CDR3 covers 15 residues. Here the CDR3 DNA reads TGTGCCAGCAGTTTGCGTCCGGGACAGTCCTACGAGCAGTACTTC. Its protein product is CASSLRPGQSYEQYF.

V and J are TRBV14 and TRBJ1-2; tentative D call: TRBD1 (5 bases). Germline CDR1 and CDR2: SGHDN and FVKESK. The CDR3 length is 13 residues. V was clipped by 6 bases and J by 2 bases, with 10 bases between them. The CDR3 loop reads CASSQTANYGYTF. CDR3 bases: TGTGCCAGCAGTCAGACAGCGAACTATGGCTACACCTTC.

This chain connects TRBV5-1 to TRBJ2-3, with D possibly being TRBD1 or TRBD2 (7 bases each). Trimming took off 3 bases at V and 8 bases at J, with 16 bases between the two ends. The germline CDR1 and CDR2 sequences are SGHRS and YFSETQ. The CDR3 covers 14 residues. The CDR3 protein is CASSSDREGATQYF. The CDR3 nucleotides are TGCGCCAGCAGCTCTGACAGGGAGGGGGCTACGCAGTATTTT.

The rearrangement links TRBV9 to TRBJ1-2; D remains ambiguous. CDR1 SGDLS and CDR2 YYNGEE come from the germline V gene. This CDR3 contains 17 residues. V shed 0 bases and J shed 1 base, with 16 bases lying between them. The CDR3 DNA follows: TGTGCCAGCAGCGTAGATGGTAGGTTGCCTGATAACTATGGCTACACCTTC. Translation gives CASSVDGRLPDNYGYTF.

The CDR3 loop reads CASKSFSGVDTEAFF. As DNA, the CDR3 is TGCGCCAGCAAAAGTTTTTCAGGCGTGGACACTGAAGCTTTCTTT. The chain recombines TRBV10-2 with TRBJ1-1; no firm D call. The CDR3 totals 15 residues. The V gene lost 7 bases and the J gene lost 3 bases, with 18 bases spanning the gap. The germline V gene encodes CDR1 WSHSY and CDR2 SAAADI.

The V and J genes are TRBV7-3 and TRBJ2-5; D possibly uses TRBD1 or TRBD2 (5 bases each). CDR1 and CDR2 (germline): SGHTA, FQGTGA. CDR3 length: 14 amino acids. Trimming took off 1 base at V and 5 bases at J, with 11 bases between the two ends. The CDR3 sequence: CASSLKGSTETQYF. CDR3 nucleotides: TGTGCCAGCAGCTTAAAGGGGAGTACGGAGACCCAGTACTTC.

The gene calls are TRBV6-1 and TRBJ1-3; no clear D. CDR1 MNHNS and CDR2 SASEGT come from the germline V gene. This CDR3 is built from 12 residues. V was cut by 4 bases and J by 11 bases, with 12 bases left in between. The DNA for the CDR3 is TGTGCCAGCAGTGTAATAGTGTTCCCCATATATTTT. Protein: CASSVIVFPIYF.

V gene TRBV7-9 combines with J gene TRBJ2-1; D might be TRBD2 (5 bases). CDR1 and CDR2 from the germline V gene are SEHNR and FQNEAQ (reference sequence). Trimming left V 5 bases short and J 4 bases short, with 21 bases between. The CDR3 extends over 17 amino acids. CDR3 nucleotides: TGTGCCAGCAGCACAGCTCCCCTAAGCGGAAGTTACAATGAGCAGTTCTTC. Encoded protein: CASSTAPLSGSYNEQFF.

The rearrangement joins TRBV9 to TRBJ2-2; 8 bases are shared with TRBD2. Germline values: CDR1 SGDLS, CDR2 YYNGEE. Germline trimming cut 4 bases from V and 0 bases from J; bases unmatched to any gene: 8. This CDR3 is built from 17 residues. The chain's CDR3 is CASSPPGTSPNTGELFF. The DNA of the CDR3 is TGTGCCAGCAGCCCGCCAGGGACTAGTCCGAACACCGGGGAGCTGTTTTTT.

The chain couples TRBV27 to TRBJ2-1, with D possibly being TRBD1 (5 bases). Germline CDR1 reads MNHEY; CDR2 reads SMNVEV (reference sequence). V lost 3 bases and J lost 11, with 11 bases in between. The CDR3 has 12 residues. CDR3 protein: CASSFAGKKQFF. CDR3 nucleotides: TGTGCCAGCAGTTTTGCAGGGAAGAAGCAGTTCTTC.

V usage is TRBV19 and J usage is TRBJ1-1; 8 nucleotides match TRBD1. The J segment lost 5 bases and the V segment lost 5 bases, leaving 7 bases of the junction unmatched. The CDR3 covers 14 residues. CDR1 is LNHDA and CDR2 is SQIVND in the germline V gene (reference sequence). The CDR3 region is CASSYGRGQTEAFF. In DNA form, the CDR3 reads TGTGCCAGTAGTTATGGCAGGGGGCAGACTGAAGCTTTCTTT.

The chain joins TRBV18 to TRBJ1-2, with D possibly being TRBD1 (5 bases). CDR3 length: 14 amino acids. Germline CDR1 KGHSH, CDR2 LQKENI. Trimming removed 2 bases at V and 2 bases at J, with 9 bases between. This CDR3 reads CASSPEGPNYGYTF. The CDR3 DNA is TGTGCCAGCTCACCAGAGGGACCGAACTATGGCTACACCTTC.

This chain joins TRBV7-3 and TRBJ2-1, with D tentatively TRBD2 (6 bases). The CDR3 length is 14 residues. V was trimmed by 6 bases and J by 7 bases, leaving 16 bases between them. CDR1 SGHTA and CDR2 FQGTGA come from the germline V gene. The CDR3 reads CASSKGTPPNEQFF. In DNA, the CDR3 is TGTGCCAGCAGTAAGGGGACTCCTCCTAATGAGCAGTTCTTC.

The J gene is TRBJ1-4, the V gene TRBV7-9, with 7 positions matching TRBD1. V lost 5 bases and J lost 2; bases outside the gene matches: 2. From germline, CDR1 is SEHNR and CDR2 FQNEAQ (reference sequence). This CDR3 region has 14 residues. CDR3 DNA sequence: TGTGCCAGCAGCCCACAGGGGACTAATGAAAAACTGTTTTTT. Translating gives CASSPQGTNEKLFF.

This rearrangement joins TRBV11-2 to TRBJ2-5, with 9 bases that match TRBD1. J gave up 5 bases and V 4 bases, and 14 bases lay outside the gene matches. Germline V gene lookup returns CDR1 SGHAT and CDR2 FQNNGV. The CDR3 has 17 amino acids. CDR3 bases: TGTGCCAGCAGCTCAGGATTGAGGACAGGGGCGGGGGAGACCCAGTACTTC. Its protein product is CASSSGLRTGAGETQYF. Filled out from reference TRBV11-2 and TRBJ2-5, the complete variable domain reads EAGVAQSPRYKIIEKRQSVAFWCNPISGHATLYWYQQILGQGPKLLIQFQNNGVVDDSQLPKDRFSAERLKGVDSTLKIQPAKLEDSAVYLCASSSGLRTGAGETQYFGPGTRLLVL.

The chain has TRBV9 and TRBJ1-3; D uncertain. This CDR3 region has 16 residues. The V and J ends lost 4 bases and 0 bases respectively, with 14 bases between them. CDR1 and CDR2 (germline): SGDLS, YYNGEE. The CDR3 nucleotides are TGTGCCAGCAGCCCCCTCGGGCCCAACTCTGGAAACACCATATATTTT. This codes for CASSPLGPNSGNTIYF.